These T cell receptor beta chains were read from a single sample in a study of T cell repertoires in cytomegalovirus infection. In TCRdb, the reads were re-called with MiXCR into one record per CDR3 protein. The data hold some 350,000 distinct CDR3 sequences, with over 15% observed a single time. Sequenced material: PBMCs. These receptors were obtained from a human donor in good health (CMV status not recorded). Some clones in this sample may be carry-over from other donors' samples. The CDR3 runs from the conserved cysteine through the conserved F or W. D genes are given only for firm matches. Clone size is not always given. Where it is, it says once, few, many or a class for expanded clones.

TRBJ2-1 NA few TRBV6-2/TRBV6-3 CASSYFAGEVGSNEQFF TGTGCCAGCAGTTACTTCGCAGGGGAAGTCGGCAGCAATGAGCAGTTCTTC
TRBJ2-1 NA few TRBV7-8 CASSLALVVSPRKVEQFF TGTGCCAGCAGCTTAGCGCTCGTTGTTAGCCCCCGCAAGGTTGAGCAGTTCTTC
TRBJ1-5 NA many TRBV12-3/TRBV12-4 CASSLGEPRQPQHF TGTGCCAGCAGTTTAGGGGAGCCGCGACAGCCCCAGCATTTT
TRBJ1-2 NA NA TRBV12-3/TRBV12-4 CASSSPSGYGYTF TGTGCCAGCAGTTCCCCTTCGGGGTATGGCTACACCTTC
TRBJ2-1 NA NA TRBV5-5 CASRQEPSPYNEQFF TGTGCCAGCCGACAGGAACCCAGTCCTTACAATGAGCAGTTCTTC
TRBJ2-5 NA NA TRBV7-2 CASSFYPLGTRKETQYF TGTGCCAGCAGCTTCTATCCATTGGGCACCCGAAAAGAGACCCAGTACTTC
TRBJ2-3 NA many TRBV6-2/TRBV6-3 CASSYDGANTQYF TGTGCCAGCAGTTACGACGGGGCCAATACGCAGTATTTT
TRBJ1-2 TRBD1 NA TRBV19 CASSSPGQANYGYTF TGTGCCAGTAGTTCCCCTGGACAGGCTAACTATGGCTACACCTTC
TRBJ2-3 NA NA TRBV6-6 CASSPSGRADTQYF TGTGCCAGCAGTCCCTCGGGGCGGGCAGATACGCAGTATTTT
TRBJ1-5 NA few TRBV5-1 CASSLVGNSNQPQHF TGCGCCAGCAGCCTGGTGGGGAATAGCAATCAGCCCCAGCATTTT
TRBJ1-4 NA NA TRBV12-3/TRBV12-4 CASSSRTLQVNEKLFF TGTGCCAGCAGTTCCAGGACACTCCAAGTTAATGAAAAACTGTTTTTT
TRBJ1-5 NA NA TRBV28 CASTLFRQGPSNQPQHF TGTGCCAGCACTCTATTCCGTCAGGGCCCCAGCAATCAGCCCCAGCATTTT
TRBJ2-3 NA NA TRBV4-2 CASSQALASTDTQNF TGTGCCAGCAGCCAAGCTCTAGCGAGCACAGATACGCAGAATTTT
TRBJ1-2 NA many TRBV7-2 CASSPPGWGYGYTF TGTGCCAGCAGCCCGCCGGGGTGGGGCTATGGCTACACCTTC
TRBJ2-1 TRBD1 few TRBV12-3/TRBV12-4 CASSLGQGFGNEQFF TGTGCCAGCAGTTTAGGACAGGGGTTTGGGAATGAGCAGTTCTTC
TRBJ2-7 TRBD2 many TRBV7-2 CASSRGAGAYEQYF TGTGCCAGCAGCCGAGGGGCGGGAGCCTACGAGCAGTACTTC
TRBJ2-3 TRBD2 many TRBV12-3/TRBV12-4 CASSTSGGADTQYF TGTGCCAGCAGTACTAGCGGGGGCGCAGATACGCAGTATTTT
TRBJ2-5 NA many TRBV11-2 CASSLDSAGAVQETQYF TGTGCCAGCAGCTTAGATTCGGCAGGGGCCGTCCAAGAGACCCAGTACTTC
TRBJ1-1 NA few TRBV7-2 CASSLFLGTNTEAFF TGTGCCAGCAGCTTATTCCTGGGCACGAACACTGAAGCTTTCTTT
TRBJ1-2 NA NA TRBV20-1 CSARRDAASDGYTF TGCAGTGCCCGACGGGACGCCGCCAGCGATGGCTACACCTTC
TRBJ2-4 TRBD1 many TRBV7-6 CASSSTGDRGGIQYF TGTGCCAGCAGCTCCACCGGCGACAGGGGGGGCATTCAGTACTTC
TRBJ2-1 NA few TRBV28 CASSTILENEQFF TGTGCCAGCAGTACAATTCTCGAGAATGAGCAGTTCTTC
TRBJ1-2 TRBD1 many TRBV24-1 CATIRQGYHYGYTF TGTGCCACCATAAGACAGGGTTATCACTATGGCTACACCTTC
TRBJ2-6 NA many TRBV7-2 CASSLASFSGANVLTF TGTGCCAGCAGCTTAGCTAGCTTCTCTGGGGCCAACGTCCTGACTTTC
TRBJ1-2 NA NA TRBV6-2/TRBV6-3 CASSPRGTRNYGYTF TGTGCCAGCAGCCCAAGGGGGACACGGAACTATGGCTACACCTTC
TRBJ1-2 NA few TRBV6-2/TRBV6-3 CASSYGGNYGYTF TGTGCCAGCAGTTACGGGGGAAACTATGGCTACACCTTC
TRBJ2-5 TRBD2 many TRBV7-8 CASSSRPGLVSETQYF TGTGCCAGCAGCTCCCGACCGGGACTAGTATCTGAGACCCAGTACTTC
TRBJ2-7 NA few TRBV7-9 CASSLEWAEPYEQYF TGTGCCAGCAGCTTAGAATGGGCAGAACCCTACGAGCAGTACTTC
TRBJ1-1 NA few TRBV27 CASSPVQGRGEAFF TGTGCCAGCAGTCCAGTTCAGGGGAGAGGTGAAGCTTTCTTT
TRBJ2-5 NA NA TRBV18 CASSEQVGQETQYF TGTGCCAGCTCAGAACAAGTGGGCCAAGAGACCCAGTACTTC
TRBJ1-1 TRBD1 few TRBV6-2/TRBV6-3 CASSYSPYSTGFGAFF TGTGCCAGCAGTTACTCTCCGTACTCGACAGGGTTTGGGGCTTTCTTT
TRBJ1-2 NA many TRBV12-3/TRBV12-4 CASSLRLDYGYTF TGTGCCAGCAGTTTACGGTTGGACTATGGCTACACCTTC
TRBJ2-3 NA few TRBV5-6 CASSFAASTDTQYF TGTGCCAGCAGCTTTGCGGCTAGCACAGATACGCAGTATTTT
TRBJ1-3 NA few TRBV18 CASSPPGQLDLSGNTIYF TGTGCCAGCTCACCACCGGGGCAGCTAGACCTCTCTGGAAACACCATATATTTT
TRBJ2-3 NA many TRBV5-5 CASSFTSGDTQYF TGTGCCAGCAGTTTTACCTCCGGGGATACGCAGTATTTT
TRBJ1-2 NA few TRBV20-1 CSVHTENYGYTF TGCAGTGTCCATACAGAGAACTATGGCTACACCTTC
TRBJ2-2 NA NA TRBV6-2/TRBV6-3 CASSYSRARDTGELFF TGTGCCAGCAGTTACTCGAGGGCAAGGGACACCGGGGAGCTGTTTTTT
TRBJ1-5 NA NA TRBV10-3 CAIGGSENSNQPQHF TGTGCCATCGGAGGCAGTGAAAATAGCAATCAGCCCCAGCATTTT
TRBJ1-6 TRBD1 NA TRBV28 CASSLYRGSPLHF TGTGCCAGCAGTCTTTACAGGGGATCACCCCTCCACTTT
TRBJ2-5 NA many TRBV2 CASSEIEETQYF TGTGCCAGCAGTGAAATAGAAGAGACCCAGTACTTC
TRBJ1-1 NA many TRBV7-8 CASSLAGTIGAFF TGTGCCAGCAGCTTAGCTGGGACAATAGGGGCTTTCTTT
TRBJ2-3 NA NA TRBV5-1 CASELGYGGDTQYF TGCGCCAGCGAGCTTGGCTATGGAGGAGATACGCAGTATTTT
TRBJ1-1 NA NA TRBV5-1 CASSQGREGTEAFF TGCGCCAGCAGCCAAGGGCGCGAAGGGACTGAAGCTTTCTTT
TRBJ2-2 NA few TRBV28 CASSLKVEALFF TGTGCCAGCAGTTTAAAGGTGGAGGCGCTGTTTTTT
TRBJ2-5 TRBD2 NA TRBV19 CASSIPSGSTPGTQYF TGTGCCAGTAGTATTCCCAGCGGGAGTACCCCGGGGACCCAGTACTTC
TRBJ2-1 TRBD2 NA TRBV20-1 CSARVQRGQSSYNEQFF TGCAGTGCTAGGGTTCAGCGGGGGCAGAGCTCCTACAATGAGCAGTTCTTC
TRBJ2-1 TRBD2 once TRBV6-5 CASSYSGLAGENEQFF TGTGCCAGCAGTTACTCCGGACTAGCGGGAGAGAATGAGCAGTTCTTC
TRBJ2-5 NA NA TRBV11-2 CASSLDTIFRSYGTQYF TGTGCCAGCAGCTTAGACACTATTTTTCGATCCTACGGGACCCAGTACTTC
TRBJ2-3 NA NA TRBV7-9 CASSRSHDTQYF TGTGCCAGCAGCCGCAGCCATGATACGCAGTATTTT
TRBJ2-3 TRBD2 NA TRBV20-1 CSATPSTSYEDTQYF TGCAGTGCTACCCCCTCGACTAGCTACGAAGATACGCAGTATTTT
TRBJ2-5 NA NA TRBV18 CASSPAWGQETQYF TGTGCCAGCTCACCTGCGTGGGGACAAGAGACCCAGTACTTC
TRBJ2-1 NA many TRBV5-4 CASRPDWANEQFF TGTGCCAGCAGGCCGGACTGGGCGAATGAGCAGTTCTTC
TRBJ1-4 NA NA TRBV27 CASSLSRGGGKLFF TGTGCCAGCAGTTTATCGCGCGGGGGCGGAAAACTGTTTTTT